Following are 29 T cell receptor beta chains from one sample sequenced in a study of blood T cell repertoires in COVID-19. TCRdb's table, derived via immunoSEQ multiplex PCR, lists solely in-frame clones and lacks some. The sample has fewer than 200,000 clones; approximately 82% are singletons. Sequenced material: peripheral blood. All receptors derive from a woman aged 40 to 50 with COVID-19, enrolled during active disease.

This clone has just a few counts. The chain employs TRBV5-1 and TRBJ1-2; D is unclear. Germline V lookup: CDR1 SGHRS, CDR2 YFSETQ. CDR3 size: 14 residues. The germline V and J ends were trimmed by 0 bases and 1 base, with 7 bases remaining between them. The CDR3 protein is CASSLEWLNYGYTF. In nucleotides, the CDR3 is TGCGCCAGCAGCTTGGAGTGGCTTAACTATGGCTACACCTTC.

This rearrangement joins TRBV7-8 to TRBJ1-5; D might be TRBD1 (5 bases). Trimming cost V 5 bases and J 0 bases, with 8 bases left between them. This CDR3 has 14 amino acids. Germline lookup yields CDR1 SGHVS and CDR2 FQNEAQ. The CDR3 bases are TGTGCCAGCAGCCGGACAAATAGCAATCAGCCCCAGCATTTT. Translating gives CASSRTNSNQPQHF.

V usage is TRBV9 and J usage is TRBJ1-3; 7 bases are shared with TRBD1. The CDR3 loop spans 16 amino acids. Germline CDR1 and CDR2: SGDLS and YYNGEE. Losses at the gene ends were 4 bases for V and 3 bases for J; bases not matched to a gene: 10. CDR3 residues: CASSSRQGEDGNTIYF. CDR3 nucleotides: TGTGCCAGCAGCTCTCGACAGGGAGAGGATGGAAACACCATATATTTT.

This chain uses TRBV27 with TRBJ1-6; D might be TRBD1 (5 bases). The CDR3 is 16 amino acids. The ends were cut back, 4 bases at V and 6 bases at J, with 16 bases in the middle. Germline CDR1 reads MNHEY; CDR2 reads SMNVEV (reference sequence). The CDR3 is CASSSRGGTPNSPLHF. CDR3 bases: TGTGCCAGCAGTTCGCGGGGAGGGACTCCTAATTCACCCCTCCACTTT.

On this clone: Mismatch with germline at one junction end may stem from a read error. This sequence joins TRBV7-7 and TRBJ2-5; a possible D gene is TRBD1 (6 bases). Germline CDR1 is SSHAT and CDR2 is FNYEAQ (reference sequence). There are 14 residues in the CDR3. CDR3 sequence: CASIPLDSQETQYF. The CDR3 DNA sequence: TGTGCTAGCATCCCGCTGGACAGTCAAGAGACCCAGTACTTC.

Only one count was recorded for this clone. The chain carries TRBV6-5 and TRBJ1-3; D is unresolved. Per germline, CDR1 MNHEY and CDR2 SVGAGI. The CDR3 extends over 14 amino acids. V lost 8 bases and J lost 0, with 11 bases in between. The CDR3 reads CASSVLSSGNTIYF. The CDR3 DNA follows: TGTGCCAGCTCTGTTTTGAGCTCTGGAAACACCATATATTTT.

In its sample, this clone was seen many times. The V gene is TRBV7-3, the J gene TRBJ2-5; weak D call: TRBD2 (5 bases). V lost 5 bases and J lost 2, with 9 bases in between. The CDR3 extends over 13 amino acids. Germline V gene sequence: CDR1 SGHTA, CDR2 FQGTGA. CDR3 amino acids: CASSLRLQETQYF. CDR3 in DNA: TGTGCCAGCAGCCTGAGACTACAAGAGACCCAGTACTTC. Looking up the rest from reference TRBV7-3 and TRBJ2-5 gives the full variable domain: GAGVSQTPSNKVTEKGKYVELRCDPISGHTALYWYRQSLGQGPEFLIYFQGTGAADDSGLPNDRFFAVRPEGSVSTLKIQRTERGDSAVYLCASSLRLQETQYFGPGTRLLVL.

V and J are TRBV5-1 and TRBJ2-7; 12 bases are a match to TRBD2. Germline V gives CDR1 SGHRS, CDR2 YFSETQ. CDR3 length: 14 residues. J gave up 9 bases and V 8 bases, and 12 bases lay outside the gene matches. The CDR3 nucleotides are TGCGCCAGTAACTTAGGACTAGCGGGGACTGCGCAGTACTTC. Protein: CASNLGLAGTAQYF. The full variable domain, with the rest looked up from reference TRBV5-1 and TRBJ2-7, is KAGVTQTPRYLIKTRGQQVTLSCSPISGHRSVSWYQQTPGQGLQFLFEYFSETQRNKGNFPGRFSGRQFSNSRSEMNVSTLELGDSALYLCASNLGLAGTAQYFGPGTRLTVT.

V and J are TRBV6-5 and TRBJ1-3, with 7 nucleotides matching TRBD1. Germline V gives CDR1 MNHEY, CDR2 SVGAGI. J was trimmed by 4 bases and V by 4 bases; bases with no gene match: 7. The CDR3 has 15 amino acids. CDR3 nucleotides: TGTGCCAGCAGTTTAGACAGGGTCCAAGGAAACACCATATATTTT. This encodes CASSLDRVQGNTIYF.

J is TRBJ2-7 and V is TRBV29-1, with D tentatively TRBD1 (5 bases). V dropped 4 bases and J dropped 0 bases, with 13 bases sitting between them. CDR3 length equals 14 residues. Per germline, CDR1 SQVTM and CDR2 ANQGSEA. The CDR3 nucleotides are TGCAGCGTTGCGCTAGGGGTACACTCCTACGAGCAGTACTTC. This gives the protein CSVALGVHSYEQYF.

This clone appeared once. The V call is TRBV2, the J call TRBJ1-6, with D unresolved. Germline CDR1 SNHLY, CDR2 FYNNEI. V lost 10 bases, J lost 0 bases, and 13 bases lay in between. CDR3 length equals 15 residues. This CDR3 is CATISSSSYNSPLHF. In DNA, the CDR3 is TGTGCCACTATATCGTCGAGCTCCTATAATTCACCCCTCCACTTT.

As DNA, the CDR3 is TGTGCCAGCAGCCCAGGACTAGCAGAGACCGGGGAGCTGTTTTTT. This encodes CASSPGLAETGELFF. The chain links TRBV11-2 to TRBJ2-2, with 8 bases fitting TRBD2. The J segment lost 5 bases and the V segment lost 5 bases, leaving 7 bases of the junction unmatched. CDR1 SGHAT and CDR2 FQNNGV come from the germline V gene. The CDR3 is 15 amino acids. The variable domain in full, with the rest retrieved from reference TRBV11-2 and TRBJ2-2, is EAGVAQSPRYKIIEKRQSVAFWCNPISGHATLYWYQQILGQGPKLLIQFQNNGVVDDSQLPKDRFSAERLKGVDSTLKIQPAKLEDSAVYLCASSPGLAETGELFFGEGSRLTVL.

CDR3 bases: TGTGCCAGCAGTGAGGCCTGGGCGGAAAAACTGTTTTTT. Its translation: CASSEAWAEKLFF. This rearrangement joins TRBV2 to TRBJ1-4; D remains ambiguous. Germline V gene sequence: CDR1 SNHLY, CDR2 FYNNEI. V was shortened by 3 bases and J by 8 bases, with 10 bases between the two germline ends. This CDR3 comprises 13 residues.

V and J are TRBV6-6 and TRBJ1-6; TRBD1 might be the D (6 bases). The CDR3 has 15 amino acids. Germline loops: CDR1 MNHNY, CDR2 SVGAGI (reference sequence). The V end lost 2 bases, the J end lost 6 bases, and 11 bases lay between the germline ends. The CDR3 sequence is CASSYEGVSNSPLHF. Here the CDR3 DNA reads TGTGCCAGCAGTTACGAGGGGGTCAGTAATTCACCCCTCCACTTT.

V and J are TRBV5-4 and TRBJ1-2, with TRBD1 matching over 8 bases. Germline CDR1 and CDR2: SGHNT and YYREEE (reference sequence). The J segment lost 7 bases and the V segment lost 3 bases, leaving 5 bases of the junction unmatched. The CDR3 has 13 amino acids. In DNA form, the CDR3 reads TGTGCCAGCAGCTCGACAGGGGTGAGTGGCTACACCTTC. Protein: CASSSTGVSGYTF.

This chain uses TRBV7-3 with TRBJ2-1, with D possibly TRBD1 on 5 matching bases. Germline assignment: CDR1 SGHTA and CDR2 FQGTGA. This CDR3 has 13 amino acids. The V end lost 5 bases, the J end lost 8 bases, and 13 bases lay between the germline ends. CDR3 loop: CASSPPGSHEQFF. CDR3 nucleotide sequence: TGTGCCAGCAGCCCCCCAGGGTCACATGAGCAGTTCTTC.

This rearrangement joins TRBV11-2 to TRBJ2-7; D may be TRBD2 (6 bases). Trimming left V 5 bases short and J 4 bases short, with 12 bases between. Germline V CDR1 and CDR2: SGHAT, FQNNGV. The CDR3 has 13 amino acids. CDR3 residues: CASSPGGSYEQYV. CDR3 sequence (DNA): TGTGCCAGCAGCCCCGGAGGGAGTTACGAGCAGTACGTC.

The genes are TRBV15 and TRBJ1-4; no definite D call. CDR3 length equals 15 residues. V lost 0 bases to trimming and J lost 5 bases, with 10 bases between them. Germline values: CDR1 LNHNV, CDR2 YYDKDF (reference sequence). CDR3 residues: CATSREVVQNEKLFF. CDR3 sequence (DNA): TGTGCCACCAGCAGAGAGGTAGTACAGAATGAAAAACTGTTTTTT.

The chain couples TRBV6-5 to TRBJ2-1; the D gene is possibly TRBD1 (6 bases). V dropped 2 bases and J dropped 7 bases, with 12 bases sitting between them. The CDR3 contains 14 residues. The germline gives CDR1 MNHEY, CDR2 SVGAGI. CDR3 in amino acids: CASSYRSGQNEQFF. The CDR3 nucleotides read TGTGCCAGCAGTTACAGATCCGGACAGAATGAGCAGTTCTTC.

This sequence joins TRBV13 and TRBJ2-2; 9 bases line up with TRBD2. The CDR3 totals 16 residues. Germline V gene sequence: CDR1 PRHDT, CDR2 FYEKMQ (reference sequence). The ends lost 5 bases at V and 6 bases at J; junction bases unmatched: 10. The CDR3: CASSLNSGSISGELFF. For the CDR3, the DNA is TGTGCCAGCAGCCTGAATAGCGGGAGCATCTCCGGGGAGCTGTTTTTT.

This clone showed up just once. This chain connects TRBV19 to TRBJ2-3; 8 bases line up with TRBD2. Germline V gene sequence: CDR1 LNHDA, CDR2 SQIVND (reference sequence). The junction had 5 bases not matched to a gene; V was cut back by 3 bases and J by 3 bases. The CDR3 totals 15 residues. This CDR3 is CASSMGAGGTDTQYF. The CDR3 coding sequence is TGTGCCAGTAGTATGGGTGCGGGGGGTACAGATACGCAGTATTTT.

The rearrangement joins TRBV19 to TRBJ2-5; D is uncertain. CDR3 length: 13 residues. Germline V gene lookup returns CDR1 LNHDA and CDR2 SQIVND (reference sequence). The V and J ends lost 3 bases and 3 bases respectively, with 8 bases between them. In DNA form, the CDR3 reads TGTGCCAGTAGTATTGCCCGGGAAGAGACCCAGTACTTC. Translation gives CASSIAREETQYF.

This clone appeared a single time. The chain is built from TRBV20-1 and TRBJ2-7, with 11 bases aligning to TRBD1. Germline CDR1 reads DFQATT; CDR2 reads SNEGSKA (reference sequence). Trimming removed 3 bases from V and 3 bases from J; junction bases left unmatched: 4. The CDR3 has 14 residues. CDR3 loop: CSASPGQGDYEQYF. Written as DNA, the CDR3 is TGCAGTGCTAGTCCGGGACAGGGGGACTACGAGCAGTACTTC.

The chain combines TRBV19 with TRBJ2-2; D unclear. Germline V gene lookup returns CDR1 LNHDA and CDR2 SQIVND (reference sequence). V gave up 7 bases and J gave up 1 base, with 16 bases separating them. The CDR3 runs to 16 residues. This chain's CDR3 is CASTRTATVNTGELFF. The CDR3 nucleotides read TGTGCCAGTACCCGCACAGCAACCGTGAACACCGGGGAGCTGTTTTTT.

This chain links TRBV11-3 with TRBJ2-1; maybe TRBD2 (7 bases). This CDR3 contains 18 residues. Germline V CDR1 and CDR2: SGHNT, YENEEA. The ends were cut back, 0 bases at V and 3 bases at J, with 18 bases in the middle. CDR3 protein: CASSLEVGRGAGYNEQFF. Here the CDR3 DNA reads TGTGCCAGCAGCTTAGAAGTGGGTCGGGGGGCTGGCTACAATGAGCAGTTCTTC.

The rearrangement uses TRBV7-2 and TRBJ2-5; D not resolved. This CDR3 is 14 amino acids long. With 2 bases removed from V and 2 bases from J, the gap between germline ends came to 9 bases. CDR1 is SGHTA and CDR2 is FQGNSA in the germline V gene. In nucleotides, the CDR3 is TGTGCCAGCAGCTTACCAGGTAGACAAGAGACCCAGTACTTC. Protein product: CASSLPGRQETQYF. Together with reference TRBV7-2 and TRBJ2-5, the CDR3 gives the full variable domain: GAGVSQSPSNKVTEKGKDVELRCDPISGHTALYWYRQSLGQGLEFLIYFQGNSAPDKSGLPSDRFSAERTGGSVSTLTIQRTQQEDSAVYLCASSLPGRQETQYFGPGTRLLVL.

The chain employs TRBV23-1 and TRBJ2-7; a weak D match, TRBD1 (6 bases). TRBV23-1 is an open reading frame, and its role is uncertain. The CDR3 covers 14 residues. The germline V and J ends were trimmed by 6 bases and 3 bases, with 15 bases remaining between them. CDR3 sequence reads: CASSPPGERYEQYV. CDR3 in DNA: TGCGCCAGCAGCCCCCCAGGGGAACGCTACGAGCAGTACGTC.

V gene TRBV11-2 combines with J gene TRBJ1-4; D is unresolved. The CDR3 sequence is 14 residues long. The germline CDR1 and CDR2 sequences are SGHAT and FQNNGV. V shed 3 bases and J shed 7 bases, with 12 bases lying between them. This CDR3 is CASSFSPTSEKLFF. In nucleotides, the CDR3 is TGTGCCAGCAGCTTCTCCCCGACAAGTGAAAAACTGTTTTTT.

The chain joins TRBV14 to TRBJ2-1; 7 bases are shared with TRBD2. Losses at the gene ends were 3 bases for V and 9 bases for J; bases not matched to a gene: 8. The germline gives CDR1 SGHDN, CDR2 FVKESK. This CDR3 has 14 residues. The CDR3 loop reads CASSHLLREREQFF. CDR3 DNA: TGTGCCAGCAGCCATCTCCTGCGGGAGCGTGAGCAGTTCTTC.